The entry below describes one TCR beta chain. This specimen belongs to a study of blood T cell repertoires in COVID-19. Here immunoSEQ multiplex PCR was the method, and the copy in TCRdb shows in-frame clones only, minus some. The data contain 150,000 or so clones, approximately 80% of them seen just once; the ten biggest clones take up about 3.2%. The source is a middle-aged woman with active or convalescent COVID-19. Sequencing input: peripheral blood.

The CDR3 loop reads CASSLDRSSYNEQFF. CDR3 DNA: TGTGCCAGCAGCCTTGACAGGAGCTCCTACAATGAGCAGTTCTTC. This sequence joins TRBV7-2 and TRBJ2-1; D perhaps matches TRBD1 (6 bases). The CDR3 length is 15 residues. V was pared by 5 bases and J by 0 bases, with 11 bases between. Germline V CDR1 and CDR2: SGHTA, FQGNSA.